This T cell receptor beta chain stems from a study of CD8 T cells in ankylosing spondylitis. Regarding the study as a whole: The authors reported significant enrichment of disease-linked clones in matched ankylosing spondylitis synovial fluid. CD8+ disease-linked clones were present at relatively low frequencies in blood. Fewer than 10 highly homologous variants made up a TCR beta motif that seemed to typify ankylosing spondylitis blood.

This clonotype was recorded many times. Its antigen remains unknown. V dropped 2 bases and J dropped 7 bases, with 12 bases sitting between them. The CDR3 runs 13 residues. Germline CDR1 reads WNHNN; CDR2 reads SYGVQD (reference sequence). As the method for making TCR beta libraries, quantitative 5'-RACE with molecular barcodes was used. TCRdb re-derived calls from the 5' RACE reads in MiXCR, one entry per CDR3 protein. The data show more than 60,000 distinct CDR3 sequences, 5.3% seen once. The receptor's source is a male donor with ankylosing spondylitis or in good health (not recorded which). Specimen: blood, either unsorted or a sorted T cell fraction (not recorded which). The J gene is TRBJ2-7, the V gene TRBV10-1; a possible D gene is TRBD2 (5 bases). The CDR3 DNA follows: TGCGCCAGCAGTGAGGGACTCCATCGGGAGCAGTACTTC. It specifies CASSEGLHREQYF.